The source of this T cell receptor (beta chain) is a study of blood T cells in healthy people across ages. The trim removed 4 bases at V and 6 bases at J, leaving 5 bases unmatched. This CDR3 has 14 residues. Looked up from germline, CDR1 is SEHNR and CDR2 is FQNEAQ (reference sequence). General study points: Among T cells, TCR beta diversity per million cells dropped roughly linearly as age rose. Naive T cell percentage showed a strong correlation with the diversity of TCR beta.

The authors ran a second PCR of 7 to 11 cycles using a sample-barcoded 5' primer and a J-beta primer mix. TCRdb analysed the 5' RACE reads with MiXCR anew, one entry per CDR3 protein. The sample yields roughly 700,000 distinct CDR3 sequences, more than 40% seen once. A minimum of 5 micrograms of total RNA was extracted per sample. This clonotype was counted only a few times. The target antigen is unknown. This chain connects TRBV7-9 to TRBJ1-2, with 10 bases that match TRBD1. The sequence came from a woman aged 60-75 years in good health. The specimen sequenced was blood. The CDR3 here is CASSYRQGADGYTF. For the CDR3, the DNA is TGTGCCAGCAGCTACCGACAGGGGGCGGATGGCTACACCTTC.